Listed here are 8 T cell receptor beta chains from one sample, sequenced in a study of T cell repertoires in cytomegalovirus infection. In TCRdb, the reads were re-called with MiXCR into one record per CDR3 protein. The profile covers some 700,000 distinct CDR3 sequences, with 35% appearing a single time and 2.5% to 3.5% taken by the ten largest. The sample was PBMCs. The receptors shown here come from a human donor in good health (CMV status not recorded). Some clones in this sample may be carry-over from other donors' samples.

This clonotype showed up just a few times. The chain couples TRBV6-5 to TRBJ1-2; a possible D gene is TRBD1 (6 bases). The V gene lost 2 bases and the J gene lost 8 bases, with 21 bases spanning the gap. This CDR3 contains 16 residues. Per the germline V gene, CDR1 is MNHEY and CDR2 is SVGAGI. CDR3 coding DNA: TGTGCCAGCAGTTACCAGCCCTTGAGGGGGTGGAACGGCTACACCTTC. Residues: CASSYQPLRGWNGYTF.

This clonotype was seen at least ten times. The CDR3: CASSRTSVETQYF. CDR3 bases: TGTGCCAGCAGCCGTACCAGTGTAGAGACCCAGTACTTC. This rearrangement joins TRBV7-2 to TRBJ2-5, with D unresolved. Germline lookup yields CDR1 SGHTA and CDR2 FQGNSA. The V end lost 5 bases, the J end lost 4 bases, and 11 bases lay between the germline ends. This CDR3 is built from 13 residues.

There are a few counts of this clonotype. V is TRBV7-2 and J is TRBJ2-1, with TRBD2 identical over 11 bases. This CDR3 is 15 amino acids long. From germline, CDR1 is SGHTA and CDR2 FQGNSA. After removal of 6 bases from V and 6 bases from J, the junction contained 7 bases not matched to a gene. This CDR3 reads CASRPGTSGTNEQFF. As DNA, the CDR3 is TGTGCCAGCAGACCCGGGACTAGCGGAACCAATGAGCAGTTCTTC.

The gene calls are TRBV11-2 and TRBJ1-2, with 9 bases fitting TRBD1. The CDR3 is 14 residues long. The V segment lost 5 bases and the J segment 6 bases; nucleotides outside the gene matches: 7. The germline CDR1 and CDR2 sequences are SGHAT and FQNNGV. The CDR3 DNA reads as TGTGCCAGCAGCCCGGACAGGGGAGTAAATGGCTACACCTTC. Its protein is CASSPDRGVNGYTF.

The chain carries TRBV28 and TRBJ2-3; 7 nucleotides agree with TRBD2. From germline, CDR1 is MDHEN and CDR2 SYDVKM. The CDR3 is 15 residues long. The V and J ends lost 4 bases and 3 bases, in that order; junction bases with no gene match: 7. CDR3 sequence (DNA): TGTGCCAGCAGTTCCGCGGGGGACTTTACAGATACGCAGTATTTT. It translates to CASSSAGDFTDTQYF.

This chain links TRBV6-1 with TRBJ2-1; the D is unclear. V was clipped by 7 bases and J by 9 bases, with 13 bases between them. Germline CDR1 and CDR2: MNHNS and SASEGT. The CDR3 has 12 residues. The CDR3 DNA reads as TGTGCCAGCACCAAAGGATGGGGTGAGCAGTTCTTC. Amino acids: CASTKGWGEQFF.

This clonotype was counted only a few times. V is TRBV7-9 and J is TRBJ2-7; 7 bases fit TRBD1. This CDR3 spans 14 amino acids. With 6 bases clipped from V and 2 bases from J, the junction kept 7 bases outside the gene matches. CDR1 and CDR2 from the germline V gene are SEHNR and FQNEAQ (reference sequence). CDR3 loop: CASSSRDSTYEQYF. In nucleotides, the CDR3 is TGTGCCAGCAGTTCTCGGGACAGTACCTACGAGCAGTACTTC.

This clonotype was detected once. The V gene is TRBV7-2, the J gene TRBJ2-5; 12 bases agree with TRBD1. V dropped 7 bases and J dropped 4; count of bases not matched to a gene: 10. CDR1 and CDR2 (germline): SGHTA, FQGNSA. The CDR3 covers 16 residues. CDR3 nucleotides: TGTGCCAGCATCTTGGCAAGGGACAGGGGGCGAGAGACCCAGTACTTC. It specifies CASILARDRGRETQYF.